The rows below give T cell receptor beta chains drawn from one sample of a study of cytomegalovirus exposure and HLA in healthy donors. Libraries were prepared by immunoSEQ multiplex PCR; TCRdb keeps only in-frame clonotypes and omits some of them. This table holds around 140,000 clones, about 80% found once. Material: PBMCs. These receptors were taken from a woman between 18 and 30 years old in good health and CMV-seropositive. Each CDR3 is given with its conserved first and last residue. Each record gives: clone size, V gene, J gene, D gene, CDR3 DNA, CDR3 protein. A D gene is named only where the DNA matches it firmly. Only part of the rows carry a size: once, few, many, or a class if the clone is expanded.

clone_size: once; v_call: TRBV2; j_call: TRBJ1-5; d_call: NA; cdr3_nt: TGTGCCAGCAGTCGGAGCACCCAGCCCCAGCATTTT; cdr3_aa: CASSRSTQPQHF
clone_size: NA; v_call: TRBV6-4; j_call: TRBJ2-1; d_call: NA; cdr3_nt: TGTGCCAGCAGTGACTCGGCTGAATCCTACAATGAGCAGTTCTTC; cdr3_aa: CASSDSAESYNEQFF
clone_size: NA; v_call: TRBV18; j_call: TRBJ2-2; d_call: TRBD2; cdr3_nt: TGTGCCAGCTCACCCCGGCGGGGGGATAGCACCGGGGAGCTGTTTTTT; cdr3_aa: CASSPRRGDSTGELFF
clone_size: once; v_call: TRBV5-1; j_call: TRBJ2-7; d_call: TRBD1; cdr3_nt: TGCGCCAGCAGCTTGGGGCGGCGGGACAGGGTAGGCTACGAGCAGTACTTC; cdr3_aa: CASSLGRRDRVGYEQYF
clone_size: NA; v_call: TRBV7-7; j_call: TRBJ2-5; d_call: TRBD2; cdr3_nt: TGTGCCAGCAGCTTGACTAGCGGGGTCCAAGAGACCCAGTACTTC; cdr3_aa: CASSLTSGVQETQYF
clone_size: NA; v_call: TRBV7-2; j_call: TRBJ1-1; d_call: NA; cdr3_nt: TGTGCCAGCAGCTCACAGGGCCCCACTGAAGCTTTCTTT; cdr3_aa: CASSSQGPTEAFF
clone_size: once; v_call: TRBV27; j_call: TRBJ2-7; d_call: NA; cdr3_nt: TGTGCCAGCAGTTTCCACGCCGGGACTTACTACGAGCAGTACTTC; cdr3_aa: CASSFHAGTYYEQYF
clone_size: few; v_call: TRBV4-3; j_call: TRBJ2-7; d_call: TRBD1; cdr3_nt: TGCGCCAGCAGCCAAGAAAGTCGGACAGGGATCGAGCAGTACTTC; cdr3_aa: CASSQESRTGIEQYF
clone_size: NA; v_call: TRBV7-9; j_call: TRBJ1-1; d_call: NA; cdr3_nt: TGTGCCAGCAGCTTGGGGCAGCTCATGAACACTGAAGCTTTCTTT; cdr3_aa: CASSLGQLMNTEAFF
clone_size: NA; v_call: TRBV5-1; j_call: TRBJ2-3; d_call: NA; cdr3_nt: TGCGCCAGCAGCTTGTGGGGGGAGAGGACAGATACGCAGTATTTT; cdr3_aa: CASSLWGERTDTQYF
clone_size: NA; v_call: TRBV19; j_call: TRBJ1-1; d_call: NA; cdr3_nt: TGTGCCAGTAGTATCGGGAAAAAGGGAATCACTGAAGCTTTCTTT; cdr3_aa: CASSIGKKGITEAFF
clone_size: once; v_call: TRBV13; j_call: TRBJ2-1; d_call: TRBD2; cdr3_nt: TGTGCCAGCAGCTTGGGCTCACTAGCGGACAATGAGCAGTTCTTC; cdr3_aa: CASSLGSLADNEQFF
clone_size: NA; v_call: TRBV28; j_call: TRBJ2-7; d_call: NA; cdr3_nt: TGTGCCAGCAGTTTAACACAGGGCCCCTACGAGCAGTACTTC; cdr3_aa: CASSLTQGPYEQYF
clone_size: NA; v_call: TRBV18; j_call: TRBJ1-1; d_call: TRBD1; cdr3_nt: TGTGCCAGCTCAGCTACAGGGGGCGAAGCTTTCTTT; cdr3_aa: CASSATGGEAFF
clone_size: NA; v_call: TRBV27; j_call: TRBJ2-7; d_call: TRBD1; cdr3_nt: TGTGCCAGCAGCCCCGGGACAGGAACTACCTCCTACGAGCAGTACTTC; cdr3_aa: CASSPGTGTTSYEQYF
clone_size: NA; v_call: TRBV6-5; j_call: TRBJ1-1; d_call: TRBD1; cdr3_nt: TGTGCCAGCAGAGAACACAGGGGGCAGAACACTGAAGCTTTCTTT; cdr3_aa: CASREHRGQNTEAFF
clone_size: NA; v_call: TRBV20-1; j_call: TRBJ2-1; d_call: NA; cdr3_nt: TGCAGTGCTCGGGGGACGGATGAGCAGTTCTTC; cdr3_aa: CSARGTDEQFF
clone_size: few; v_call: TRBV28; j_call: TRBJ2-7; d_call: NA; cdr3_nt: TGTGCCAGCAGTCTCCTTCGGGGGACCTACGAGCAGTACTTC; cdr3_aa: CASSLLRGTYEQYF
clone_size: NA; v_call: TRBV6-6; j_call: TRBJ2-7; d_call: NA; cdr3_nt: TGTGCCAGCAGCCCCGACGGGTTCTACGAGCAGTACTTC; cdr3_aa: CASSPDGFYEQYF
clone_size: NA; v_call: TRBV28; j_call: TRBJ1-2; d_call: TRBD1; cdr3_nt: TGTGCCAGCAGTATCGGACAGGGTCGGGGCTACACCTTC; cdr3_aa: CASSIGQGRGYTF
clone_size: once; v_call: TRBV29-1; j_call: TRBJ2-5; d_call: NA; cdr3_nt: TGCAGCGCCCTACAGGGTAGGGGCCTATTGGGAGAGACCCAGTACTTC; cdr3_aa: CSALQGRGLLGETQYF
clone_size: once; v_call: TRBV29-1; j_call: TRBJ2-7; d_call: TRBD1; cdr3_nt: TGCAGCGTTGACGGGGACAGGGGGCCCGAGCAGTACTTC; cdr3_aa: CSVDGDRGPEQYF
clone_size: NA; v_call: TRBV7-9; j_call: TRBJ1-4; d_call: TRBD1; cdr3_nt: TGTGCCAGCAGCTTACCGACAGGGACTAATGAAAAACTGTTTTTT; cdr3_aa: CASSLPTGTNEKLFF